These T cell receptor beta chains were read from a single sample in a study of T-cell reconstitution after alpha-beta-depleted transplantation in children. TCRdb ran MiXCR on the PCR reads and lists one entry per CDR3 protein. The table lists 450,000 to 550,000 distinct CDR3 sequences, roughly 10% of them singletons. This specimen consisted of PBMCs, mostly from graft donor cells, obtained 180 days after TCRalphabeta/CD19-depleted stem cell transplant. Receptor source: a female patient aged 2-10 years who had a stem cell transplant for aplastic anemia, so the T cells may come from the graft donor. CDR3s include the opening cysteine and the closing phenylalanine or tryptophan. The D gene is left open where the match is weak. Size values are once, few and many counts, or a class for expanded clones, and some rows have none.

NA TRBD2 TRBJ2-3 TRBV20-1 CSGSGDTQYF TGCAGTGGTAGCGGGGATACGCAGTATTTT
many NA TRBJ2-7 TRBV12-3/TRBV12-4 CASSTAYEQYF TGTGCCAGCAGTACCGCCTACGAGCAGTACTTC
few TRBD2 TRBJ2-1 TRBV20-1 CSARDLAGKYNEQFF TGCAGTGCTAGAGACTTAGCGGGAAAGTACAATGAGCAGTTCTTC
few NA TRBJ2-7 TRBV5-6 CASSLAPGKHTYEQYF TGTGCCAGCAGCTTGGCACCCGGGAAACACACCTACGAGCAGTACTTC
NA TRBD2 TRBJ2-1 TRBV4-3 CASSKTSGTASEQFF TGCGCCAGCAGTAAAACTAGCGGGACCGCGAGTGAGCAGTTCTTC
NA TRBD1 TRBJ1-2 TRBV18 CASSPRDREERGYTF TGTGCCAGCTCACCGCGGGACAGGGAAGAAAGAGGCTACACCTTC
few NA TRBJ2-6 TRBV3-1 CASSPRRSGANVLTF TGTGCCAGCAGCCCCCGGAGGTCTGGGGCCAACGTCCTGACTTTC
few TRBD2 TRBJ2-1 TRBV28 CASPSSGGGEDSYNEQFF TGTGCCAGTCCCTCCTCTGGGGGGGGGGAGGACTCCTACAATGAGCAGTTCTTC
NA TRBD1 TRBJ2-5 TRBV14 CASSRTQGAGETQYF TGTGCCAGCAGCCGTACCCAGGGGGCCGGAGAGACCCAGTACTTC
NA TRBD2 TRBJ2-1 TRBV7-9 CASSLREGPRSYNEQFF TGTGCCAGCAGCTTAAGGGAGGGACCCCGCTCCTACAATGAGCAGTTCTTC
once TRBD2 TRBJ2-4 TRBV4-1 CASSPGLAGDFAKNIQYF TGCGCCAGCAGCCCCGGACTAGCGGGAGATTTTGCCAAAAACATTCAGTACTTC
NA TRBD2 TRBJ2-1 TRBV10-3 CATIAGGFHNEQFF TGTGCCACCATAGCGGGAGGGTTCCACAATGAGCAGTTCTTC
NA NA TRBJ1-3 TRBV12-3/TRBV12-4 CASTRTSEGNTIYF TGTGCCAGCACCCGGACCTCCGAAGGAAACACCATATATTTT
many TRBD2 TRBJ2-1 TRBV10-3 CAISESPSGAGEQFF TGTGCCATCAGTGAGTCGCCGAGCGGGGCCGGGGAGCAGTTCTTC
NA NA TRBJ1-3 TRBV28 CASVGSGNTIYF TGTGCCAGCGTAGGCTCTGGAAACACCATATATTTT
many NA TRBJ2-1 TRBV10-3 CATGRGQGPYNEQFF TGTGCCACCGGGAGGGGACAGGGTCCATACAATGAGCAGTTCTTC
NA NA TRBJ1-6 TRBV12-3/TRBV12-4 CASSSFGDSPLHF TGTGCCAGCAGTTCGTTCGGAGATTCACCCCTCCACTTT
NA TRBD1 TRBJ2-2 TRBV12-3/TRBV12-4 CAGGGDRVIRDTGELFF TGTGCCGGGGGTGGGGACAGGGTAATAAGGGACACCGGGGAGCTGTTTTTT
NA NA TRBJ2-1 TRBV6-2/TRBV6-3 CASSRGTTHNEQFF TGTGCCAGCAGTCGAGGGACGACCCACAATGAGCAGTTCTTC
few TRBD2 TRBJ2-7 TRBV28 CASGFNWGAGGREQYF TGTGCCAGCGGCTTTAACTGGGGAGCGGGAGGTCGGGAGCAGTACTTC
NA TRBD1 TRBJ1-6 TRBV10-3 CAIRNGTGAVAPLHF TGTGCCATCAGAAATGGGACAGGGGCGGTCGCACCCCTCCACTTT
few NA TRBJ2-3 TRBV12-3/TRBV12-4 CASSPEATDTQYF TGTGCCAGCAGTCCCGAGGCCACAGATACGCAGTATTTT
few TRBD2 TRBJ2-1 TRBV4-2 CASSPFGLAGYYNEQFF TGTGCCAGCAGCCCCTTCGGACTAGCGGGATACTACAATGAGCAGTTCTTC
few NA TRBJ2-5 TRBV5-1 CASSQIKGRETQYF TGCGCCAGCAGCCAGATCAAGGGGAGAGAGACCCAGTACTTC
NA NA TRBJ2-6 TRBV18 CASSPYSGANVLTF TGTGCCAGCTCACCATACTCTGGGGCCAACGTCCTGACTTTC
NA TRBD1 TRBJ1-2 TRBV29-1 CSVDATGGSNYGYTF TGCAGCGTTGACGCGACAGGGGGGTCTAACTATGGCTACACCTTC
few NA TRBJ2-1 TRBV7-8 CASSRGGVGFF TGTGCCAGCAGCCGAGGGGGGGTGGGTTTCTTC
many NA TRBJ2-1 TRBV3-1 CASSQESFLGSYNEQFF TGTGCCAGCAGCCAAGAGTCCTTCCTCGGATCCTACAATGAGCAGTTCTTC
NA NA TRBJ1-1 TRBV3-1 CASSHRLPLNTEAFF TGTGCCAGCAGCCATCGACTTCCCTTGAACACTGAAGCTTTCTTT
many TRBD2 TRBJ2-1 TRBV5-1 CASSLATLRLASSYNEQFF TGCGCCAGCAGCTTGGCGACTTTGAGACTAGCTAGCTCCTACAATGAGCAGTTCTTC
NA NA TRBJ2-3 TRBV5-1 CASRRLYFPSTDTQYF TGCGCCAGCAGACGTCTATATTTCCCGAGCACAGATACGCAGTATTTT
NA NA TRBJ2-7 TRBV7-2 CASSPRRREQYF TGTGCCAGCAGCCCTAGGCGGCGCGAGCAGTACTTC
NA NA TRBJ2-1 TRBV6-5 CASSYRPGRSSYNEQFF TGTGCCAGCAGTTACAGGCCAGGGAGGAGCTCCTACAATGAGCAGTTCTTC
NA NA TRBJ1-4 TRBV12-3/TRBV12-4 CASSPDGYEKLFF TGTGCCAGCAGTCCGGACGGATATGAAAAACTGTTTTTT
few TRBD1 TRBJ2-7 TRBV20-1 CSASRQGTYEQYF TGCAGTGCTAGTCGACAGGGGACCTACGAGCAGTACTTC
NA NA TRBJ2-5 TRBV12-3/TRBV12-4 CASSYNREKTQYF TGTGCCAGCAGTTATAACAGGGAGAAGACCCAGTACTTC
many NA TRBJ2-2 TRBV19 CASSMTLNTGELFF TGTGCCAGTAGTATGACTTTGAACACCGGGGAGCTGTTTTTT
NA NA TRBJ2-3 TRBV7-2 CASSLVGGTADTQYF TGTGCCAGCAGCTTAGTTGGGGGAACGGCAGATACGCAGTATTTT
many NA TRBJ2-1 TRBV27 CASSSLPSSYNEQFF TGTGCCAGCAGTTCCCTCCCCAGCTCCTACAATGAGCAGTTCTTC
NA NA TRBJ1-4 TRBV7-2 CASSPEPGLFNEKLFF TGTGCCAGCAGCCCGGAACCGGGACTCTTTAATGAAAAACTGTTTTTT
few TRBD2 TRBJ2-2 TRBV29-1 CSIGGGWTGELFF TGCAGCATTGGGGGGGGTTGGACCGGGGAGCTGTTTTTT
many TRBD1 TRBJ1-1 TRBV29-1 CSVQGAAMNTEAFF TGCAGCGTCCAGGGGGCAGCTATGAACACTGAAGCTTTCTTT
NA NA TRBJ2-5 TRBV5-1 CASSLVRPRETQYF TGCGCCAGCAGCTTGGTTCGGCCCCGGGAGACCCAGTACTTC
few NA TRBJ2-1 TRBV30 CAWSVRLAWDEQFF TGTGCCTGGAGTGTACGCCTTGCGTGGGATGAGCAGTTCTTC
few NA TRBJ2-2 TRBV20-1 CSAKPQGRKGPGELFF TGCAGTGCTAAACCACAGGGGAGGAAGGGGCCCGGGGAGCTGTTTTTT
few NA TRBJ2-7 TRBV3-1 CASSQDRANPSYEQYF TGTGCCAGCAGCCAAGATCGGGCCAACCCCTCCTACGAGCAGTACTTC
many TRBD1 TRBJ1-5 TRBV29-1 CSAETYRGIANQPQHF TGCAGCGCCGAAACCTACAGGGGAATTGCCAATCAGCCCCAGCATTTT
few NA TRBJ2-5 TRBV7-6 CASSLEAGRTQYF TGTGCCAGCAGCTTAGAGGCGGGCAGGACCCAGTACTTC